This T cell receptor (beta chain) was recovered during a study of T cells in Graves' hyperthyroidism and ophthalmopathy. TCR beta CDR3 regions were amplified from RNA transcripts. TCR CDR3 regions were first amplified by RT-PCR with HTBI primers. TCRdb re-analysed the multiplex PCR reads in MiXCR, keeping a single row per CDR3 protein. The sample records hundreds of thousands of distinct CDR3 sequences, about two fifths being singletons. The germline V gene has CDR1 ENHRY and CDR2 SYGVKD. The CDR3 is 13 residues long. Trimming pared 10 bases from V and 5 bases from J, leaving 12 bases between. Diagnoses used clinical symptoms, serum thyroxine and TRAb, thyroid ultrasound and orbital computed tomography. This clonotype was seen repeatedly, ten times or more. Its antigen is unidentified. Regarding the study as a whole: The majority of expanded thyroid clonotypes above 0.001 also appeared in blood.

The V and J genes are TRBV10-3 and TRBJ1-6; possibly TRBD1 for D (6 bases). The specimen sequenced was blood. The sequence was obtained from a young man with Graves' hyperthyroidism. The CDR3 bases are TGTGCCACATCTCCAGGGGATAATTCACCCCTCCACTTT. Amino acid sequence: CATSPGDNSPLHF.